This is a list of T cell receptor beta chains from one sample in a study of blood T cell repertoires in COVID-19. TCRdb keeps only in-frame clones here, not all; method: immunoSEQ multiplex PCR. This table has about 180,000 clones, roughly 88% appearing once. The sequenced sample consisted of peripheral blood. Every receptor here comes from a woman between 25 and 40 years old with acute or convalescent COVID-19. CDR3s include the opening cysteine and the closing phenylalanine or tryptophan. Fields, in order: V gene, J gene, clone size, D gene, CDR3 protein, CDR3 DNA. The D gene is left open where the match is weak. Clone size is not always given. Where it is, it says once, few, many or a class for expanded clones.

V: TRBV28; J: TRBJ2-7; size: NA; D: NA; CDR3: CASSFRVYEQYF; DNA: TGTGCCAGCAGTTTCAGGGTATACGAGCAGTACTTC
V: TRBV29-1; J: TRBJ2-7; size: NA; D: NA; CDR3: CSRDTYEQYF; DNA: TGCAGCCGGGACACCTACGAGCAGTACTTC
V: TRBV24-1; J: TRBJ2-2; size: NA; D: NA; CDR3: CATSDAYGELFF; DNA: TGTGCCACCAGTGATGCCTACGGGGAGCTGTTTTTT
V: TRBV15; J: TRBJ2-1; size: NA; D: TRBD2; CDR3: CATMGAGVKFDEQFF; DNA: TGTGCCACCATGGGCGCGGGAGTAAAGTTCGATGAGCAGTTCTTC
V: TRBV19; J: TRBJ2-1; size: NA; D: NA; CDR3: CASSISNQNNEQFF; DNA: TGTGCCAGTAGTATAAGTAACCAGAACAATGAGCAGTTCTTC
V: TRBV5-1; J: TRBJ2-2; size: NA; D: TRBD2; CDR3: CASSLTSGSGELFF; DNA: TGCGCCAGCAGCTTGACTAGCGGGAGCGGGGAGCTGTTTTTT
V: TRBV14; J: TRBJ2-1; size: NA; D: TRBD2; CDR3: CASSQTSGYNEQFF; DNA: TGTGCCAGCAGCCAGACTAGCGGGTACAATGAGCAGTTCTTC
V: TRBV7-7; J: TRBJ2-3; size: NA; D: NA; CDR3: CASSLVRGDTQYF; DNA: TGTGCTAGCAGCTTAGTCCGGGGAGATACGCAGTATTTT
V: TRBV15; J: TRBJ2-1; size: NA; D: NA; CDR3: CATSRDLTRAGSYNEQFF; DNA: TGTGCCACCAGCAGAGATCTCACTAGAGCGGGTTCCTACAATGAGCAGTTCTTC
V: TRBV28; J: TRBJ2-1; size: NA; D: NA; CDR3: CASSRTGGQFF; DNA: TGTGCCAGCAGCCGTACCGGGGGGCAGTTCTTC
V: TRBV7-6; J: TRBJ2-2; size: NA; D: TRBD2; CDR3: CASSGETSGRRVTGELFF; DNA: TGTGCCAGCAGCGGGGAAACCAGCGGGAGAAGAGTTACCGGGGAGCTGTTTTTT
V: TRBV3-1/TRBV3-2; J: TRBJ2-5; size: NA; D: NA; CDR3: CASSQEWTHQETQYF; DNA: TGTGCCAGCAGCCAAGAGTGGACTCATCAAGAGACCCAGTACTTC
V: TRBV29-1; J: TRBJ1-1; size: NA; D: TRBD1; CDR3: CSVAPGRDSHRKAFF; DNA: TGCAGCGTTGCTCCTGGGCGGGACAGCCACAGAAAAGCTTTCTTT
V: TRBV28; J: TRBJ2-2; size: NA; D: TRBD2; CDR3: CASSLGGLYTGELFF; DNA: TGTGCCAGCAGTTTAGGGGGACTATACACCGGGGAGCTGTTTTTT
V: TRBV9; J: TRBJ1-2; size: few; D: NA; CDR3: CASSVDSGLRGYTF; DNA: TGTGCCAGCAGCGTAGATTCGGGACTGAGGGGCTACACCTTC
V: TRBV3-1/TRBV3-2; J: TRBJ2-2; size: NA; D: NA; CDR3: CASSRLAPSAGELFF; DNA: TGTGCCAGCAGCCGTTTAGCGCCATCAGCCGGGGAGCTGTTTTTT
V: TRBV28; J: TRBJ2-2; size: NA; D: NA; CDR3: CAVLRSNTGELFF; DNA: TGTGCCGTCTTACGGTCGAACACCGGGGAGCTGTTTTTT
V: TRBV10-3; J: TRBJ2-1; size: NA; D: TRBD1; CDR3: CATTTGWNEQFF; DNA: TGTGCCACTACGACAGGGTGGAATGAGCAGTTCTTC
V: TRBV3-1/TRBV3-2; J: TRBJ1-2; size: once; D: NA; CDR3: CASSQGPGINYGYTF; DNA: TGTGCCAGCAGCCAAGGTCCAGGAATTAACTATGGCTACACCTTC
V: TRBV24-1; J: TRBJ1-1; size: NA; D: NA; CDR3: CATSDPVGTEAFF; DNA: TGTGCCACCAGTGACCCCGTCGGCACTGAAGCTTTCTTT
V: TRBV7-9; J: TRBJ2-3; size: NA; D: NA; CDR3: CASSASPGNSSTDTQYF; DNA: TGTGCCAGCAGCGCTTCTCCGGGAAACTCTAGCACAGATACGCAGTATTTT
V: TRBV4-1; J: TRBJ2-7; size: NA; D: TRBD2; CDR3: CASSPSGRATYEQYF; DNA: TGCGCCAGCAGCCCAAGCGGGAGGGCCACCTACGAGCAGTACTTC
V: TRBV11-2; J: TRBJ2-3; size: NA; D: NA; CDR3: CASSLFADTQYF; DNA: TGTGCCAGCAGCTTATTCGCAGATACGCAGTATTTT
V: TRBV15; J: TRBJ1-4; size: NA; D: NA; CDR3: CATSRARQDGAGKLFF; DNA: TGTGCCACCAGCAGAGCCCGACAGGACGGGGCAGGAAAACTGTTTTTT
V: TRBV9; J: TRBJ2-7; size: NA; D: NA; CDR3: CASSVSSGSYEQYF; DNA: TGTGCCAGCAGCGTATCGTCGGGGAGCTACGAGCAGTACTTC
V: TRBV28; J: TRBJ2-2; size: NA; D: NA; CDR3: CASSPLGVLDTGELFF; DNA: TGTGCCAGCAGCCCCCTAGGAGTTCTGGACACCGGGGAGCTGTTTTTT
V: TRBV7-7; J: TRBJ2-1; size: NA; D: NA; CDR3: CASSAWTTGTSNEQFF; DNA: TGTGCTAGCAGCGCATGGACCACCGGGACTTCCAATGAGCAGTTCTTC
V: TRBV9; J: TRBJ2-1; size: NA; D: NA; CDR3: CASSFGAGSENEQFF; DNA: TGTGCCAGCAGCTTCGGAGCCGGTTCTGAAAATGAGCAGTTCTTC
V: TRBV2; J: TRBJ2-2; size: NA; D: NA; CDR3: CASSVEVGELFF; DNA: TGTGCCAGCAGTGTTGAGGTCGGGGAGCTGTTTTTT
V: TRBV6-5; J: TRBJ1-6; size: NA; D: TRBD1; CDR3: CASRSTGTGKFSLHF; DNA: TGTGCCAGCAGATCTACCGGGACAGGGAAGTTTTCCCTCCACTTT
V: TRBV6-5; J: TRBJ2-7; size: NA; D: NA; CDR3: CATFNVGAYEQYF; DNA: TGTGCCACCTTTAACGTCGGGGCCTACGAGCAGTACTTC
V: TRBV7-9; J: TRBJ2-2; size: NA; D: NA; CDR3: CASSLGELFF; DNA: TGTGCCAGCAGCCTCGGGGAGCTGTTTTTT
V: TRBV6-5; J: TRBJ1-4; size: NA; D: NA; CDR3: CASRLEGGKLFF; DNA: TGTGCCAGCAGGCTCGAGGGGGGGAAACTGTTTTTT
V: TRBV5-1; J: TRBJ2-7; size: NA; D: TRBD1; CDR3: CASLGATGATYEQYF; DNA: TGCGCCAGCCTTGGGGCTACAGGGGCCACCTACGAGCAGTACTTC
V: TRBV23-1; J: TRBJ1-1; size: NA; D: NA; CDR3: CASSHPTGGCSPGNTEAFF; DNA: TGCGCCAGCAGTCACCCGACAGGAGGTTGTTCCCCAGGGAACACTGAAGCTTTCTTT
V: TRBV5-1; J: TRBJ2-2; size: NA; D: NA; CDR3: CASSLDKPGGELFF; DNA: TGCGCCAGCAGCTTGGATAAACCCGGTGGGGAGCTGTTTTTT
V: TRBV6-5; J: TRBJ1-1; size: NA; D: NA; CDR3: CASSWTPGFGAFF; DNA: TGTGCCAGCAGCTGGACCCCGGGATTCGGAGCTTTCTTT
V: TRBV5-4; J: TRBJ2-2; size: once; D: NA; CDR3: CASSHGGLANTGELFF; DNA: TGTGCCAGCAGCCACGGTGGTCTAGCCAACACCGGGGAGCTGTTTTTT
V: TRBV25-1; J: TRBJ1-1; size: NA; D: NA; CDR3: CASRSGHLGAFF; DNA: TGTGCCAGCAGGTCAGGGCATCTGGGAGCTTTCTTT
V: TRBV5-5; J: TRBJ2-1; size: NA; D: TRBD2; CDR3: CASSLLLAGLPNEQFF; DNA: TGTGCCAGCAGCTTATTGCTAGCGGGACTACCCAATGAGCAGTTCTTC
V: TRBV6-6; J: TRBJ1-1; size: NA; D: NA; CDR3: CASGKGSSGAFF; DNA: TGTGCCAGTGGTAAAGGGAGTTCCGGAGCTTTCTTT
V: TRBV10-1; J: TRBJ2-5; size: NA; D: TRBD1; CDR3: CASSAGTGRETQYF; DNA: TGCGCCAGCAGTGCCGGGACAGGGCGAGAGACCCAGTACTTC
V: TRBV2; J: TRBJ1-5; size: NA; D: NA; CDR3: CASSESGSIQPQHF; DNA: TGTGCCAGCAGTGAGTCCGGGTCTATTCAGCCCCAGCATTTT
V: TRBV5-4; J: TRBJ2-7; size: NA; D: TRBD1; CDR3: CASSWGQSYEQYF; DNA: TGTGCCAGCAGCTGGGGACAGTCCTACGAGCAGTACTTC
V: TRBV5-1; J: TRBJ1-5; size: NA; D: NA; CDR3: CASSLAGQGNQPQHF; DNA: TGCGCCAGCAGCTTGGCCGGGCAGGGAAATCAGCCCCAGCATTTT
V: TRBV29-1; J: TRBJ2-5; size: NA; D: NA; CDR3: CSVRTGVETQYF; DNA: TGCAGCGTTCGAACGGGAGTCGAGACCCAGTACTTC
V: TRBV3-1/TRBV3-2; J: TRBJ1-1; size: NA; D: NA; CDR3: CASSPGAVNDVFF; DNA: TGTGCCAGCAGCCCTGGGGCAGTAAATGATGTTTTCTTT